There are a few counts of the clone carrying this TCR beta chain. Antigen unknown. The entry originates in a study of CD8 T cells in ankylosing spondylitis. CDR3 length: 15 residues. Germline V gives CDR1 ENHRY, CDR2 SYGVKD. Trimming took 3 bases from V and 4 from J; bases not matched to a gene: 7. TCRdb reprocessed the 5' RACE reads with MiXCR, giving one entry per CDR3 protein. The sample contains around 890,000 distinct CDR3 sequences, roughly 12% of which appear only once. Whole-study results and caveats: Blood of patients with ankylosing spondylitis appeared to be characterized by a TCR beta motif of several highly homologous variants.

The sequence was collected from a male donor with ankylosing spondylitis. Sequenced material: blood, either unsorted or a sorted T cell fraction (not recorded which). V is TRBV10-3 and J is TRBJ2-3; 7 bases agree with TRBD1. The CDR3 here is CAISDSRGSPDTQYF. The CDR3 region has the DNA TGTGCCATCAGTGATTCCAGGGGGTCCCCAGATACGCAGTATTTT.